The clone carrying this TCR beta chain occurred a few times. Amplification targeted TCR beta CDR3 regions from RNA transcripts. In the first-round RT-PCR of the TCR CDR3, the HTBI primer set was used. One entry per CDR3 protein results from TCRdb running MiXCR on the multiplex PCR reads. Counted here are 650,000 to 700,000 distinct CDR3 sequences, 15% to 20% occurring once; the ten biggest clones make up roughly a sixth. This specimen comes from a study of T cells in Graves' hyperthyroidism and ophthalmopathy. CDR1 is SGDLS, CDR2 YYNGEE, per germline. The V gene lost 0 bases and the J gene lost 5 bases, with 8 bases spanning the gap. CDR3 length: 14 amino acids.

V is TRBV9 and J is TRBJ1-4; D unresolved. Sequencing used blood. The TCR sequence derives from a man aged 50 to 60 with Graves' hyperthyroidism. CDR3 bases: TGTGCCAGCAGCGTAGCTGGTGAGAATGAAAAACTGTTTTTT. This sequence encodes CASSVAGENEKLFF.